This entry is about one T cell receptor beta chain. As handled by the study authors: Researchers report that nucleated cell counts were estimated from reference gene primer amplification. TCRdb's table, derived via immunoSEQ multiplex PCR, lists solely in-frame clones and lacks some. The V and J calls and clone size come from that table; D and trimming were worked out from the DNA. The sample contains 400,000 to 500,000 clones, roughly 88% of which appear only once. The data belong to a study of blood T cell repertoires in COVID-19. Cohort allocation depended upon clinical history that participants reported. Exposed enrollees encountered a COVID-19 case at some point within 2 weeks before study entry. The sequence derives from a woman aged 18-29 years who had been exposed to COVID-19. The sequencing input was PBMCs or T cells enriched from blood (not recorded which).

CDR3 region: CASSERIGTAGAETQYF. The CDR3 DNA follows: TGCGCCAGCAGTGAGAGGATAGGTACTGCAGGGGCAGAGACCCAGTACTTC. The chain combines TRBV10-2 with TRBJ2-5, with D tentatively TRBD1 (6 bases). Trimming removed 2 bases at V and 4 bases at J, with 20 bases between. Germline values: CDR1 WSHSY, CDR2 SAAADI. CDR3 size: 17 residues.